These T cell receptor beta chains were read from a single sample in a study of response to subunit inactivated influenza vaccine. TCRdb fed the RT-PCR reads into MiXCR, producing one record per CDR3 protein. The sample holds about 520,000 distinct CDR3 sequences; about 25% are singletons and the top ten take 1.9%. Sequences were derived from CD4+ T cells sorted from PBMCs, sampled roughly 5 days after vaccination. These receptors all come from a man aged 50 to 59 who received an inactivated influenza vaccine. Both conserved end residues are part of each CDR3. The D gene is left open where the match is weak. A row's size may be missing; if present it is once, few, many or a size class.

j_gene	len	abundance	d_gene	v_gene	CDR3nt	CDR3aa
TRBJ2-7	12	NA	TRBD1	TRBV29-1	TGCAGTGGCGGGACAGGGATATACGAGCAGTACTTC	CSGGTGIYEQYF
TRBJ1-2	13	few	NA	TRBV10-3	TGTGCCATCAGTGAAACAGAGAACTATGGCTACACCTTC	CAISETENYGYTF
TRBJ2-2	16	NA	TRBD2	TRBV4-3	TGCGCCAGCAGCCAAGGTTTCGGGGGGGCACCCGGGGAGCTGTTTTTT	CASSQGFGGAPGELFF
TRBJ2-1	15	NA	NA	TRBV3-1	TGTGCCAGCAGCCAAGAGTCTCGATGGTTAGGAAAACTGTTCTTC	CASSQESRWLGKLFF
TRBJ2-7	14	NA	NA	TRBV7-2	TGTGCCAGCAGCTACCTGGACAGAATCTACGAGCAGTACTTC	CASSYLDRIYEQYF
TRBJ2-2	14	few	NA	TRBV29-1	TGCAGCGCCAGTAGGACCGGGGACACCGGGGAGCTGTTTTTT	CSASRTGDTGELFF
TRBJ2-1	19	NA	TRBD2	TRBV6-1	TGTGCCAGCAGCCCCCGACTAGCGGGGGGGATGAGCTCCTACAATGAGCAGTTCTTC	CASSPRLAGGMSSYNEQFF
TRBJ2-7	12	few	NA	TRBV6-6	TGTGCCAGCAGAAAACAGGACAACGAGCAGTACTTC	CASRKQDNEQYF
TRBJ2-1	15	NA	TRBD2	TRBV20-1	TGCAGTGCTACCCAACCGGGACTAGCGGACAATGAGCAGTTCTTC	CSATQPGLADNEQFF
TRBJ2-1	10	NA	NA	TRBV29-1	TGCAGCGTTGCCCGGGATGAGCAGTTCTTC	CSVARDEQFF
TRBJ2-1	14	NA	NA	TRBV7-9	TGTGCCAGCACCCAGCTGGGGGCGTACAATGAGCAGTTCTTC	CASTQLGAYNEQFF
TRBJ2-1	15	NA	NA	TRBV6-2/TRBV6-3	TGTGCCAGCAGTTCGCCAGGGGTTCATTTCGCTGAGCAGTTCTTC	CASSSPGVHFAEQFF
TRBJ2-1	14	NA	TRBD1	TRBV20-1	TGCAGTGCAATACAGGGGGCGGGGTACAATGAGCAGTTCTTC	CSAIQGAGYNEQFF
TRBJ2-7	13	NA	NA	TRBV16	TGTGCCAGCAGCCAGGCGACCGGGAGTCGTAAGTACTTC	CASSQATGSRKYF
TRBJ2-1	14	NA	NA	TRBV20-1	TGCAGTGCTAGGCAGGGCCGTCAGGACAATGAGCAGTTCTTC	CSARQGRQDNEQFF
TRBJ2-4	14	many	NA	TRBV6-1	TGTGCCAGCAGTGTCGGGGGCGGTGGGGACATTCAGTACTTC	CASSVGGGGDIQYF
TRBJ1-5	12	few	NA	TRBV7-2	TGTGCCAGCAGCCAACTTGGGCAGCCCCAGCATTTT	CASSQLGQPQHF
TRBJ2-2	14	few	TRBD1	TRBV6-2/TRBV6-3	TGTGCCAGCAGTCGGGACAGTGGCACCGGGGAGCTGTTTTTT	CASSRDSGTGELFF
TRBJ1-3	12	few	NA	TRBV29-1	TGCGCAGGGAGAGGGTTTGGAAACACCATATATTTT	CAGRGFGNTIYF
TRBJ1-1	14	many	NA	TRBV12-3/TRBV12-4	TGTGCCAGCATCCCTCGGCAGGGGAACACTGAAGCTTTCTTT	CASIPRQGNTEAFF
TRBJ2-2	13	many	NA	TRBV12-3/TRBV12-4	TGTGCCAGCAGCCGACGGAACACCGGGGAGCTGTTTTTT	CASSRRNTGELFF
TRBJ2-7	15	few	TRBD1	TRBV7-6	TGTGCCAGCAGCTCCAGCCAAGGACAGGGATTTGTGCAGTACTTC	CASSSSQGQGFVQYF
TRBJ2-7	11	NA	NA	TRBV29-1	TGCAGCGGGACTAAGAACTACGAGCAGTACTTC	CSGTKNYEQYF